A single sample is the source of the 2 T cell receptor beta chains below, sequenced in a study of Graves' ophthalmopathy and Graves' hyperthyroidism. RNA transcripts yielded amplified TCR beta CDR3 regions. Scientists carried out first-round RT-PCR using HTBI primers and then a second-round multiplex PCR. TCRdb reprocessed the multiplex PCR reads via MiXCR and lists one record per CDR3 protein. The data show 150,000 to 200,000 distinct CDR3 sequences, with approximately 40% seen just once and 8% to 9.5% held by the top ten. Sequencing input: peripheral blood. These receptors were collected from a man between 25 and 39 years old with Graves' ophthalmopathy.

This clonotype was detected ten times or more. This rearrangement joins TRBV28 to TRBJ1-5; the D gene is possibly TRBD1 (6 bases). The CDR3 is made up of 14 amino acids. With 8 bases removed from V and 2 bases from J, the gap between germline ends came to 13 bases. Germline values: CDR1 MDHEN, CDR2 SYDVKM. In nucleotides, the CDR3 is TGTGCCAGCGGCGGGGGCTTCGGCAATCAGCCCCAGCATTTT. This encodes CASGGGFGNQPQHF.

This chain connects TRBV6-5 to TRBJ1-2; D gene ambiguous. V shed 3 bases and J shed 14 bases, with 13 bases lying between them. CDR3 length: 11 residues. Germline CDR1 and CDR2: MNHEY and SVGAGI. The CDR3 spells CASSYGGGKTF. CDR3 nucleotide sequence: TGTGCCAGCAGTTATGGTGGTGGTAAGACCTTC.